This T cell receptor beta chain was sequenced in a study of T cell responses to AZD1222 COVID-19 vaccine. Study-wide results and limits: There were repertoire samples only from the period after the peak T cell response. Seropositive at baseline were only five or six AZD1222 recipients. Reportedly, nearly half of unique spike TCRs recognized epitopes outside B.1.351/B.1.1.7 mutations. Females made up more of the donors, who were largely white British, and clonal diversity may have come out too low.

With regard to this clone: Its target is unknown.

The CDR3 runs to 15 residues. CDR1 and CDR2 (germline): LGHNA, YSLEER. The V gene lost 0 bases and the J gene lost 2 bases, with 10 bases spanning the gap. Produced via immunoSEQ multiplex PCR; TCRdb's table is partial and in-frame only. The data contain 150,000 to 200,000 clones, around 90% of them singletons. The sequencing here drew on peripheral blood, taken on day 0 of AZD1222 vaccination. The clonotype originates from an adult in good health. This rearrangement joins TRBV4-3 to TRBJ1-2; TRBD1 might be the D (6 bases). CDR3 coding DNA: TGCGCCAGCAGCCAAGATCAGGGGAAGAACTATGGCTACACCTTC. This translates into CASSQDQGKNYGYTF.